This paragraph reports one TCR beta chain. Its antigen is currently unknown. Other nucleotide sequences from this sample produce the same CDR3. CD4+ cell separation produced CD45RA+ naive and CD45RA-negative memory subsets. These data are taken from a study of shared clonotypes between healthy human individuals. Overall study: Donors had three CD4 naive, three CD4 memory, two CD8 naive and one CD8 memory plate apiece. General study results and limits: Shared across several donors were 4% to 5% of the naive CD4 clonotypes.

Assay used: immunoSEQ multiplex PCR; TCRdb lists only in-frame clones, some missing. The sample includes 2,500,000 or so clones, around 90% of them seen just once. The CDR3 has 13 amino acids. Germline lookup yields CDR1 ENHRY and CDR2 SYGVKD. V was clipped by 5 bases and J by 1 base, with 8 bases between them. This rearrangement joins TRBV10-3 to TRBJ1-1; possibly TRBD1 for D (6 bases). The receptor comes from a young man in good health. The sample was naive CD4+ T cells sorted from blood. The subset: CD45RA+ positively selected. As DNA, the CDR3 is TGTGCCATCAGTAGGGACACGAACACTGAAGCTTTCTTT. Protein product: CAISRDTNTEAFF.